The sequence of this T cell receptor beta chain was determined in a study of tumor-infiltrating lymphocytes in primary liver carcinoma. The CDR3 has 12 residues. Germline lookup yields CDR1 SQVTM and CDR2 ANQGSEA. This clonotype was picked up many times. The authors made TCR beta cDNA from 450 to 600 ng total RNA with a constant-region primer. ARM-PCR was slightly modified, and three nested multiplex PCR rounds with it gave rise to the TCR beta libraries. Amplification in the first two PCR rounds was performed using TRBV1-TRBV30 forward primers and a C-beta reverse primer for roughly 9 cycles each. TCRdb reanalysed the multiplex PCR reads using MiXCR and keeps one entry per CDR3 protein. The table has around 330,000 distinct CDR3 sequences, roughly two thirds seen once. They got blood RNA out of unsorted whole blood and also pulled out germline DNA.

Sample: peripheral blood. The chain combines TRBV29-1 with TRBJ1-3, with TRBD1 as a possible D gene (6 bases). The sequence was collected from a man aged 35 to 55 with primary liver carcinoma and hepatitis B virus infection. The CDR3 sequence is CGTDSSGNTIYF. CDR3 nucleotide sequence: TGCGGGACGGACAGCTCTGGAAACACCATATATTTT.